This record concerns one T cell receptor (beta chain) sequence. Which antigen it targets is not known. There are no base qualities to consult, and no much larger clone falls within one base. This sample is part of a study of blood T cell repertoires in COVID-19 (TCRdb year 2020). Concerning the study at large: Samples covering the acute and convalescent phases of COVID-19 were provided by collaborators in the United States, Italy and Spain. The material from the prospective study consisted of cDNA or gDNA derived from T cells, B-cell-depleted T cells, or PBMCs. The dataset comprised deeply sampled blood TCRbeta repertoires from subjects exposed to, actively infected with, or recovered from COVID-19. The repertoires were released in a freely available public database meant as a resource for research on the immune response to SARS-CoV-2. Samples came from the ongoing ImmuneRACE study (first 160 participants) plus 1,254 subjects from 6 global collaborators. Nearly every sample came with metadata listing a de-identified subject ID, COVID-19 status, age in years and sex. Where HLA class I and class II types were available, the types were taken from metadata supplied by the sample provider, not from assay-based typing.

TCRbeta CDR3 regions were amplified from genomic DNA by means of the immunoSEQ Assay, a bias-controlled multiplex PCR. The source study handled its data this way. Nucleated cell counts per sample were estimated from amplification of reference gene primers within the assay. Sequence reads were collapsed and filtered to measure the absolute abundance of every unique TCRbeta CDR3 rearrangement. For each sample, productive Simpson clonality was calculated as the square root of Simpson's diversity index across productive rearrangements. Held by TCRdb, this immuneACCESS table contains in-frame sequences only and omits some clones. Under half of the omission traces to an unresolved V gene where checked; the cause of the rest is unknown. V and J calls and clone size are given by that table; D and trimming were obtained from the DNA. For this sample there are around 140,000 clones; approximately 84% appear just once. Of the sample, around 1.4% falls within the top ten clones.

Each collaborating institution followed its own protocols to collect whole blood in K2EDTA tubes. For TCRbeta analysis, collaborators shipped samples as frozen whole blood, isolated PBMCs, or DNA extracted from either of those sample types. Results the study describes overall, beyond this receptor: Clinical and demographic metadata were provided uncurated, with the amount varying by source and participant.

The V end loses 1 base and the J end loses 7 bases, and a stretch of 11 bases separates them. CDR1 SEHNR and CDR2 FQNEAQ are derived from the germline V gene (reference sequence). The CDR3 spans 15 residues, from the cysteine through the phenylalanine. Left in the record is the CDR3 DNA by itself, 45 bases read in frame from the first base. Sequencing input: peripheral blood. This clonotype was sampled from a man in his fifties or sixties with acute or convalescent COVID-19. The receptor chain draws on TRBV7-9 and TRBJ1-6; no D gene call is confident. The CDR3 amino acid sequence is: CASSLDWAGNSPLHF. Here is the DNA: TGTGCCAGCAGCTTAGATTGGGCAGGAAATTCACCCCTCCACTTT. Joined to the reference TRBV7-9 and TRBJ1-6 proteins, this CDR3 gives the full variable domain: DTGVSQNPRHKITKRGQNVTFRCDPISEHNRLYWYRQTLGQGPEFLTYFQNEAQLEKSRLLSDRFSAERPKGSFSTLEIQRTEQGDSAMYLCASSLDWAGNSPLHFGNGTRLTVT.